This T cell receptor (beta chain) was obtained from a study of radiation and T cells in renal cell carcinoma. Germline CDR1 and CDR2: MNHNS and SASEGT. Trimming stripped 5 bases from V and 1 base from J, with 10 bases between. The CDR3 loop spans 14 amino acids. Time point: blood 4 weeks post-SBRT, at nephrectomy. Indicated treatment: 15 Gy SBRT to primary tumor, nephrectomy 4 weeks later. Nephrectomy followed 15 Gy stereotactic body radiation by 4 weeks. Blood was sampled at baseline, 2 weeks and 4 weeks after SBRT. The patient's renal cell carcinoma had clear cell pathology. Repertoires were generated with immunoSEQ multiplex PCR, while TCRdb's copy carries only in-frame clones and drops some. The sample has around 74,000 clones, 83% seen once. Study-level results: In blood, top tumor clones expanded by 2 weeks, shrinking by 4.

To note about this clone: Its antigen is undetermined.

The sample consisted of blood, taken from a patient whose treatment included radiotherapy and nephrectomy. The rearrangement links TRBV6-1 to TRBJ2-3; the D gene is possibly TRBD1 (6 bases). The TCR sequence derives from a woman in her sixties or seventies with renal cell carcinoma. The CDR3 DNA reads TGTGCCAGCAGTCCGAGACAGGGCACAGATACGCAGTATTTT. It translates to CASSPRQGTDTQYF.